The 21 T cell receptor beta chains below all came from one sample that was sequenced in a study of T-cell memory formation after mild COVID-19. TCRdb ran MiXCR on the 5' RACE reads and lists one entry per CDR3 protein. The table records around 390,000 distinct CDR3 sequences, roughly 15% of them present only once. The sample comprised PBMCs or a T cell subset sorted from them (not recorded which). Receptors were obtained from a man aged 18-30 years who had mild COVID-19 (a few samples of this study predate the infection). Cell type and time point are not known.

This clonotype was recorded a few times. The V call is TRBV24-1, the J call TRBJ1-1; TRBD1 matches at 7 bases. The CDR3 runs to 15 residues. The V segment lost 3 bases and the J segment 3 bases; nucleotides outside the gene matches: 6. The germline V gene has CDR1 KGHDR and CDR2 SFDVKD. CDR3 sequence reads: CATSDPRQGDTEAFF. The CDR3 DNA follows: TGTGCCACCAGTGATCCGAGACAGGGTGACACTGAAGCTTTCTTT.

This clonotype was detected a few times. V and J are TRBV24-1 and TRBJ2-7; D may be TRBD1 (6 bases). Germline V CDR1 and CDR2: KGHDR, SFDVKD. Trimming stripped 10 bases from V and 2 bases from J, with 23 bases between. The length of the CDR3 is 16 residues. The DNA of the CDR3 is TGTGCCACGAGTTTTATGAACAGGGTCTTGACCTACGAGCAGTACTTC. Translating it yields CATSFMNRVLTYEQYF.

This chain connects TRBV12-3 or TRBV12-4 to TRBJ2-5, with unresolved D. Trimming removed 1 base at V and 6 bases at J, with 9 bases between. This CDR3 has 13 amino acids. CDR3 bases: TGTGCCAGCAGTTTAGGGGTAGTTCAGACCCAGTACTTC. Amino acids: CASSLGVVQTQYF.

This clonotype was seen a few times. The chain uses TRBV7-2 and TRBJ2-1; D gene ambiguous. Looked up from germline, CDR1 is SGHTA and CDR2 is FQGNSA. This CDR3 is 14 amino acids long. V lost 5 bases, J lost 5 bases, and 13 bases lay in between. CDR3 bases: TGTGCCAGCAGCCGTACTCTAGGTCACAATGAGCAGTTCTTC. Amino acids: CASSRTLGHNEQFF.

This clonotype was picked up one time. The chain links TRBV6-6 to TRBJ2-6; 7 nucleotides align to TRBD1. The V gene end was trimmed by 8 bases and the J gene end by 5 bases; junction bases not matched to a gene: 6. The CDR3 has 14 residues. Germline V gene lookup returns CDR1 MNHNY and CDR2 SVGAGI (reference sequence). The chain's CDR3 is CASLTGAWANVLTF. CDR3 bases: TGTGCCAGCCTAACAGGGGCTTGGGCCAACGTCCTGACTTTC.

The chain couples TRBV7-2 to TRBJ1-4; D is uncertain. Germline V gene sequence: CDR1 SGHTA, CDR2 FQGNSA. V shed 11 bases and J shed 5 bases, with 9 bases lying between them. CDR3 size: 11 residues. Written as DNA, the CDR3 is TGTACCCCCCCGGGGAATGAAAAACTGTTTTTT. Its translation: CTPPGNEKLFF.

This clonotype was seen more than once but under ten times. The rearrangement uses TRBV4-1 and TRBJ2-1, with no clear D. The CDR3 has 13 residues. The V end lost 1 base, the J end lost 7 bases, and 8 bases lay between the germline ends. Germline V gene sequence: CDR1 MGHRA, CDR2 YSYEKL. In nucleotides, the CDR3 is TGCGCCAGCAGCCAAGTGACCGAAAATGAGCAGTTCTTC. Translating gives CASSQVTENEQFF.

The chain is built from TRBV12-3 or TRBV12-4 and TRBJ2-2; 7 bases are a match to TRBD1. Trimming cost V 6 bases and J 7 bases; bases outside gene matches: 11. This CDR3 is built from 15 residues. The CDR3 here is CASRSTGNEDGELFF. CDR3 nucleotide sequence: TGTGCCAGCAGGTCGACAGGGAACGAAGACGGGGAGCTGTTTTTT.

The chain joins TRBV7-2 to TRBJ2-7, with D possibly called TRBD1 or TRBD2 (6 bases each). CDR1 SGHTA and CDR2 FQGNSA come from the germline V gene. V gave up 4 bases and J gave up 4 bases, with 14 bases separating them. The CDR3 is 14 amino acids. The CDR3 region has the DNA TGTGCCAGCAGCTCGGCGGGGACAACTTACGAGCAGTACTTC. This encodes CASSSAGTTYEQYF.

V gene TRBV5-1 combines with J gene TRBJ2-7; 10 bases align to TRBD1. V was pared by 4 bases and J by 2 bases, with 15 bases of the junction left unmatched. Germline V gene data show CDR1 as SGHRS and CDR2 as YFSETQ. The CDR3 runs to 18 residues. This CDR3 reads CASSTTSTTGGSTYEQYF. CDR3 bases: TGCGCCAGCAGCACCACGTCGACGACAGGGGGCTCAACCTACGAGCAGTACTTC.

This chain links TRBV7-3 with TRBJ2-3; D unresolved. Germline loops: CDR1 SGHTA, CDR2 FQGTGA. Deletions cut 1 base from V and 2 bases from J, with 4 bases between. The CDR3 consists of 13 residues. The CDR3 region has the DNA TGTGCCAGCAGCTTAAGCACCACAGATACGCAGTATTTT. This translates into CASSLSTTDTQYF.

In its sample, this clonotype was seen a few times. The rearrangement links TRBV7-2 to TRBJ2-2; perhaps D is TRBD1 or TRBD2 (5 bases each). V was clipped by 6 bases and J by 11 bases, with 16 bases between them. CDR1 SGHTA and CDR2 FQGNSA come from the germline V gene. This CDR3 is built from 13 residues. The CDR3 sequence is CASSSDWDVELFF. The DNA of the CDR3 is TGTGCCAGCAGTTCCGATTGGGACGTAGAGCTGTTTTTT.

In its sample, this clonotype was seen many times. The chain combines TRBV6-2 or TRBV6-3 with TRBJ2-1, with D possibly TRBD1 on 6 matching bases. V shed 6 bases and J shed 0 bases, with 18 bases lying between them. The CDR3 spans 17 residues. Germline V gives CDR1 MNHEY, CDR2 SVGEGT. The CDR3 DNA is TGTGCCAGCAGGCGAGACGTGGGACACCTCTCCTACAATGAGCAGTTCTTC. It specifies CASRRDVGHLSYNEQFF.

The CDR3, as DNA: TGTGCCAGCAGCCAAGAGGCAACGGGGGGGCCCTACAATGAGCAGTTCTTC. Translation: CASSQEATGGPYNEQFF. The chain recombines TRBV4-2 with TRBJ2-1, with 8 bases that match TRBD2. The CDR3 extends over 17 amino acids. Germline V gene data show CDR1 as LGHNA and CDR2 as YNFKEQ. After removal of 0 bases from V and 2 bases from J, the junction contained 6 bases not matched to a gene.

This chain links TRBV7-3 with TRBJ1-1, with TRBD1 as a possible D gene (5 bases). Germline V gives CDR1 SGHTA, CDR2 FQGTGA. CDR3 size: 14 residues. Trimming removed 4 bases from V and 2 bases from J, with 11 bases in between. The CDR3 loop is CASSSTGTNTEAFF. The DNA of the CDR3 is TGTGCCAGCAGCTCCACAGGTACTAACACTGAAGCTTTCTTT. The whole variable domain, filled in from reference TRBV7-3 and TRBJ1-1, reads GAGVSQTPSNKVTEKGKYVELRCDPISGHTALYWYRQSLGQGPEFLIYFQGTGAADDSGLPNDRFFAVRPEGSVSTLKIQRTERGDSAVYLCASSSTGTNTEAFFGQGTRLTVV.

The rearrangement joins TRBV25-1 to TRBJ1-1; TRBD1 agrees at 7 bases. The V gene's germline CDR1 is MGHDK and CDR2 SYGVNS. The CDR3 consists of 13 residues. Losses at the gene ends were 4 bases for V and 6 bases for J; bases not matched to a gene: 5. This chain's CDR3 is CASSVGGAAEAFF. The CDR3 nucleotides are TGTGCCAGCAGTGTAGGGGGCGCGGCTGAAGCTTTCTTT.

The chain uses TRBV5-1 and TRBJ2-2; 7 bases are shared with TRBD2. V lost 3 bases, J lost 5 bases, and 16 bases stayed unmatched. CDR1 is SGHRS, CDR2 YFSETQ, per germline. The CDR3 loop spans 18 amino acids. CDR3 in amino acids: CASSSRPIGGGGTGELFF. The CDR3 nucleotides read TGCGCCAGCAGCTCACGGCCCATCGGCGGGGGAGGGACCGGGGAGCTGTTTTTT.

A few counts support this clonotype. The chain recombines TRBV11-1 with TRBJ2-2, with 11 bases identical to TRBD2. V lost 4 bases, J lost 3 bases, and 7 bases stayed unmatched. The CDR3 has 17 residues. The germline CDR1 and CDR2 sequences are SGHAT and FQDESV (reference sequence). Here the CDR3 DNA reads TGTGCCAGCAGCTCCCTTAGCGGGGGGGCCGACACCGGGGAGCTGTTTTTT. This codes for CASSSLSGGADTGELFF.

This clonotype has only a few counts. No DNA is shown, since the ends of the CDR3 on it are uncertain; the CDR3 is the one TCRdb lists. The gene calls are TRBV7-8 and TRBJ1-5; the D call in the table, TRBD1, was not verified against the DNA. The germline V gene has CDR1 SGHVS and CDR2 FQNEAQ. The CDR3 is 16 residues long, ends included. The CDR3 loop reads CASILGGIYSNQPQHF.

As DNA, the CDR3 is TGCAGTGCTTTCTTTACTAGCGGTAACACCGGGGAGCTGTTTTTT. Its translation: CSAFFTSGNTGELFF. V usage is TRBV20-1 and J usage is TRBJ2-2; 8 nucleotides agree with TRBD2. The CDR3 is 15 residues long. Per the germline V gene, CDR1 is DFQATT and CDR2 is SNEGSKA (reference sequence). V gave up 5 bases and J gave up 2 bases; unmatched junction bases: 7.

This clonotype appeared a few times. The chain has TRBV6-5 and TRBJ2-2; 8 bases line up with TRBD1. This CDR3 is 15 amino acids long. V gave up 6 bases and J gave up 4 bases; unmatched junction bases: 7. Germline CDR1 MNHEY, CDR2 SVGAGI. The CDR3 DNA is TGTGCCAGCAGCGGACAGGGAAGAAGCACCGGGGAGCTGTTTTTT. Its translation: CASSGQGRSTGELFF.